This T cell receptor (beta chain) was identified in a study of T cell responses to AZD1222 COVID-19 vaccine. Assay: immunoSEQ multiplex PCR; the TCRdb copy retains only in-frame clones and omits some. The sample yields about 120,000 clones, 90% to 95% seen once. General study results and limits: Unmutated variant regions are reportedly targeted by nearly half of spike-specific TCRs. Mostly white British, mostly female donors; authors suggested clonal diversity may be underestimated.

A remark on this clone: What it recognizes is unknown.

The sample in question was peripheral blood, obtained 28 days after the second AZD1222 dose. The clonotype was recovered from an adult who received the AZD1222 COVID-19 vaccine.

CDR3: CASGLGGQGTTEAFF. In nucleotides, the CDR3 is TGTGCCAGCGGCTTGGGGGGACAGGGTACAACTGAAGCTTTCTTT. V is TRBV19 and J is TRBJ1-1; 9 nucleotides agree with TRBD1. The CDR3 loop spans 15 amino acids. Germline-derived CDR1 and CDR2 are LNHDA and SQIVND (reference sequence). Trimming at V came to 9 bases and at J to 5 bases, leaving 13 bases not matched to a gene.